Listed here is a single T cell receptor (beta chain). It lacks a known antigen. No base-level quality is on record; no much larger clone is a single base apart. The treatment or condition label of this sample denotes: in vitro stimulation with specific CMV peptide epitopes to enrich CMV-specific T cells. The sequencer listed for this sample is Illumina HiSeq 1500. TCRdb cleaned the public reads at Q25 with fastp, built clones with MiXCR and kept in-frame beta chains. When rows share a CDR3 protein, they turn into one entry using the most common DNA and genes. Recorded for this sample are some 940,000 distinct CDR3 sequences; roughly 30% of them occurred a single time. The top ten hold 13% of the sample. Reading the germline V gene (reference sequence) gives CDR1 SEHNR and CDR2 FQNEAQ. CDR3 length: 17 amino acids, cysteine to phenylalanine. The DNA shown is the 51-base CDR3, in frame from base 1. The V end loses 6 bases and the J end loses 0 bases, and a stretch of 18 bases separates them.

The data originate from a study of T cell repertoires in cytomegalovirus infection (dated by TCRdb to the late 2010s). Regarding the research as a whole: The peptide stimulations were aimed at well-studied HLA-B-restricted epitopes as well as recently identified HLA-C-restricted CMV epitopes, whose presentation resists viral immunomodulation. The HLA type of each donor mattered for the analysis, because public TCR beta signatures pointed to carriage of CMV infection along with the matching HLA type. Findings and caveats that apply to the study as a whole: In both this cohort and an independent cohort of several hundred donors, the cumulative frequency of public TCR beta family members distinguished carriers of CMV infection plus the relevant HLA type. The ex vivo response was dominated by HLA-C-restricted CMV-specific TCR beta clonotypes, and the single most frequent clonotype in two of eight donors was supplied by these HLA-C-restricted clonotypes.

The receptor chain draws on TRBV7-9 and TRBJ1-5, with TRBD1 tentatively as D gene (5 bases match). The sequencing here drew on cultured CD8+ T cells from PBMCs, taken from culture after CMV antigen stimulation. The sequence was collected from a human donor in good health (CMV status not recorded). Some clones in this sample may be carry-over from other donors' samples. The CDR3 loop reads CASSRIGTGNSNQPQHF. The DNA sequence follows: TGTGCCAGCAGTCGAATTGGGACCGGAAATAGCAATCAGCCCCAGCATTTT. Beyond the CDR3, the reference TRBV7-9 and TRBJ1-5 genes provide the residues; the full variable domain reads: DTGVSQNPRHKITKRGQNVTFRCDPISEHNRLYWYRQTLGQGPEFLTYFQNEAQLEKSRLLSDRFSAERPKGSFSTLEIQRTEQGDSAMYLCASSRIGTGNSNQPQHFGDGTRLSIL.